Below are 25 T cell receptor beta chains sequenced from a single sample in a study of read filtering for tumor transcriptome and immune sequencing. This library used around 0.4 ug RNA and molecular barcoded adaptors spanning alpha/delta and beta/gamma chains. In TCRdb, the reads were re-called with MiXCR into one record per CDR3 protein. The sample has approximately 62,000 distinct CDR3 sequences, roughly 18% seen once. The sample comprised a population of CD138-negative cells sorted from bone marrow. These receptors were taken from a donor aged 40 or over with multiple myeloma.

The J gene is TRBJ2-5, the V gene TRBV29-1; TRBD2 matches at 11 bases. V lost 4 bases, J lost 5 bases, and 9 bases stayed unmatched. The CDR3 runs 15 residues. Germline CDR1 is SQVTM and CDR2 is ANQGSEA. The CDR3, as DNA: TGCAGCGTTGTGGTAGCGGGAGGGCCAACGGAGACCCAGTACTTC. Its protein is CSVVVAGGPTETQYF.

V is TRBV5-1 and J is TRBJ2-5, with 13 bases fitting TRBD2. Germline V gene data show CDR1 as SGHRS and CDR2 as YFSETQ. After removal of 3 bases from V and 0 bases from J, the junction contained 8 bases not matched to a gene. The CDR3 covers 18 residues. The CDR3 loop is CASSSGLAGRKYQETQYF. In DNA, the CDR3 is TGCGCCAGCAGCTCGGGACTAGCGGGACGGAAGTACCAAGAGACCCAGTACTTC.

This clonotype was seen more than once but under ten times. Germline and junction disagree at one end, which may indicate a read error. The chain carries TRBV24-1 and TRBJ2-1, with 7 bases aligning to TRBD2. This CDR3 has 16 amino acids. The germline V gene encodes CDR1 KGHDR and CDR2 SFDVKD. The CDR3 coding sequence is TGTGCCACCAGTGATTACGGCGGGAGTGCGTACAATGAGCAGCTCTTC. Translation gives CATSDYGGSAYNEQLF.

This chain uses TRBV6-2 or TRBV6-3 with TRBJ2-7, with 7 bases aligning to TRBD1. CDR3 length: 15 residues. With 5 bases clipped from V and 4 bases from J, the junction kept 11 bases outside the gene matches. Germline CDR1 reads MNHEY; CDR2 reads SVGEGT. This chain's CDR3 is CASSPGTVDGYEQYF. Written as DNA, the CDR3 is TGTGCCAGCAGTCCTGGGACAGTCGATGGGTACGAGCAGTACTTC.

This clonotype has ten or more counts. The CDR3, as DNA: TGCGGGGGTGACAGGAACACTGAAGCTTTCTTT. It is translated as CGGDRNTEAFF. The chain carries TRBV20-1 and TRBJ1-1, with D tentatively TRBD1 (5 bases). The CDR3 length is 11 residues. Germline-derived CDR1 and CDR2 are DFQATT and SNEGSKA (reference sequence).

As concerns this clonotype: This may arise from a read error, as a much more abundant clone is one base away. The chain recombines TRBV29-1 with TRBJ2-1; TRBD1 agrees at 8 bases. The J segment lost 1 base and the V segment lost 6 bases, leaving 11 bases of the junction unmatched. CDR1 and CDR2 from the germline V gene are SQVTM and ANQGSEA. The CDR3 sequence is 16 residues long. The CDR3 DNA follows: TGCAGCGTGGGGACAGGTGGAATACTTTCCTACAATGAGCAGTTCTTC. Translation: CSVGTGGILSYNEQFF.

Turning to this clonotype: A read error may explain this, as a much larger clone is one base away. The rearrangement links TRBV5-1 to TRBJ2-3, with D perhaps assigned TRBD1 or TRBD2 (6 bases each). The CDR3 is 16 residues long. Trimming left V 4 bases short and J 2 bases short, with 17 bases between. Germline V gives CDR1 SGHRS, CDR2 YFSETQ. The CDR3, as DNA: TGCGCCAGCAGCCCGGGGGCAGGACCATTCACAGATACGCAGTATTTT. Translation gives CASSPGAGPFTDTQYF.

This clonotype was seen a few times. This CDR3 is CASLLGGRGRTDTQYF. DNA for the CDR3: TGTGCCAGCCTCCTCGGGGGGAGGGGGCGCACAGATACGCAGTATTTT. This chain connects TRBV6-2 or TRBV6-3 to TRBJ2-3; possibly TRBD1 or TRBD2 for D (7 bases each). V lost 8 bases, J lost 1 base, and 19 bases lay in between. The CDR3 is 16 residues long. Germline V lookup: CDR1 MNHEY, CDR2 SVGEGT.

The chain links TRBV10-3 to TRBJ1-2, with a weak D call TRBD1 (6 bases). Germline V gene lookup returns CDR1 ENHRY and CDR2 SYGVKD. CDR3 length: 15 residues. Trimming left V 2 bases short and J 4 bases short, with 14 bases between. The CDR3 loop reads CAISEPETGLYGYTF. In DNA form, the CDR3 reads TGTGCCATCAGTGAGCCAGAAACAGGGCTCTATGGCTACACCTTC.

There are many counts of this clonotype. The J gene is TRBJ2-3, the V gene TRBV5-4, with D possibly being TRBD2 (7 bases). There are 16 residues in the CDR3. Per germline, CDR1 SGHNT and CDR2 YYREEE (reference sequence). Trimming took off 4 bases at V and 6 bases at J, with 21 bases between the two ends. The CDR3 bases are TGTGCCAGCAGCCGGGTGGGGGGGGGCGCGGGGGATACGCAGTATTTT. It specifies CASSRVGGGAGDTQYF.

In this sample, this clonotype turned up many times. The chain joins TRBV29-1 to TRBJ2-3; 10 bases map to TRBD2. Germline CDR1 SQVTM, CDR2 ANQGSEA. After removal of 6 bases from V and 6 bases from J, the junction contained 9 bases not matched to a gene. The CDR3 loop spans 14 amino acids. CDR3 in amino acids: CSVERGGRGDTQYF. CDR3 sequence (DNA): TGCAGCGTCGAGCGGGGGGGCCGGGGGGATACGCAGTATTTT.

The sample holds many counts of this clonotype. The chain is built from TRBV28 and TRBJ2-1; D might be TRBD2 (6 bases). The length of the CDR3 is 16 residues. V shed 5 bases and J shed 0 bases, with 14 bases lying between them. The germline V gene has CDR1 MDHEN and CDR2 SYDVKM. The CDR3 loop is CASSPGLPSSYNEQFF. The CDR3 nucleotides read TGTGCCAGCAGTCCGGGACTTCCGAGCTCCTACAATGAGCAGTTCTTC.

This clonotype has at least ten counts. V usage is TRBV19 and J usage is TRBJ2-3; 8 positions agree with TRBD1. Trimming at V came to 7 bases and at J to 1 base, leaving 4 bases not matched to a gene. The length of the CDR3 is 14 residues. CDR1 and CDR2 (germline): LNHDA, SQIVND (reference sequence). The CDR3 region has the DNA TGTGCCAGTACCCAGGGACAGGGCACAGATACGCAGTATTTT. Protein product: CASTQGQGTDTQYF.

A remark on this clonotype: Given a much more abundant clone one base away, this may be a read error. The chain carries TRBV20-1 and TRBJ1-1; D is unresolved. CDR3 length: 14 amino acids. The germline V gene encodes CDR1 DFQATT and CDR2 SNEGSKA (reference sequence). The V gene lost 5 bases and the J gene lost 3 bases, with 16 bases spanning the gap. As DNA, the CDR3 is TGCAGTGCTGCACGGGCCTCAGTGGACACTGAAGCTTTCTTT. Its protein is CSAARASVDTEAFF.

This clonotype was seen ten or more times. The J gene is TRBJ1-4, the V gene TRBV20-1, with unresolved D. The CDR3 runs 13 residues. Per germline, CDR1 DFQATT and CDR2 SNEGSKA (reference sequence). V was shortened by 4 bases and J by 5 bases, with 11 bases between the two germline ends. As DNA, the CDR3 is TGCAGTGCTATGAAAGAGAACAATGAAAAACTGTTTTTT. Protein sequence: CSAMKENNEKLFF.

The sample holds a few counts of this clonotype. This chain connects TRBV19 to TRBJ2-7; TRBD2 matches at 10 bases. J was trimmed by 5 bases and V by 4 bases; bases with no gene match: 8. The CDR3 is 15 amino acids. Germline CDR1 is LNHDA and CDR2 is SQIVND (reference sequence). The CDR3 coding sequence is TGTGCCAGTAGTAGCGGGACTAGCGTTTTCCACGAGCAGTACTTC. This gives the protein CASSSGTSVFHEQYF. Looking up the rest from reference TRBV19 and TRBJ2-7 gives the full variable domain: DGGITQSPKYLFRKEGQNVTLSCEQNLNHDAMYWYRQDPGQGLRLIYYSQIVNDFQKGDIAEGYSVSREKKESFPLTVTSAQKNPTAFYLCASSSGTSVFHEQYFGPGTRLTVT.

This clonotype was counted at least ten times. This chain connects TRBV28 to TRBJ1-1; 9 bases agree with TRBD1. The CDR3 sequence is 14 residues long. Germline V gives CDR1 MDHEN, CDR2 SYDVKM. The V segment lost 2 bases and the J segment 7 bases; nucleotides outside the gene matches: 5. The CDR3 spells CASSLLGQGIEAFF. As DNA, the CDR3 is TGTGCCAGCAGTTTACTTGGACAGGGGATTGAAGCTTTCTTT.

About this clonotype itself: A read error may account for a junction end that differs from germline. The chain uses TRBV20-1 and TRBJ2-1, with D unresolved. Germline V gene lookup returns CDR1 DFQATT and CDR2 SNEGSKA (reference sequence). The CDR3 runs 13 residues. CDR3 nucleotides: TGCATTGCTAGAGATACGGTTCAGAATGAGCAGTTCTTC. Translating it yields CIARDTVQNEQFF.

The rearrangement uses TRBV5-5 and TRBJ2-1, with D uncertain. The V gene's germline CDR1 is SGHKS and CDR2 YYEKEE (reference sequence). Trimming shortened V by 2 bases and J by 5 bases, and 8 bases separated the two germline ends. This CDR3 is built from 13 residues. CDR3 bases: TGTGCCAGCAGCTTATTCCCAAACAATGAGCAGTTCTTC. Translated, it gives CASSLFPNNEQFF.

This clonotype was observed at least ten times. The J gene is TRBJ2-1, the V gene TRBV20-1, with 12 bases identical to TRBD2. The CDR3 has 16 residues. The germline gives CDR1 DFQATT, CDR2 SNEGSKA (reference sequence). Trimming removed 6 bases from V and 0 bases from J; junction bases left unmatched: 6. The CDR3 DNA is TGCAGTGCAAGAAGGACTAGCGGGGTCTCCTACAATGAGCAGTTCTTC. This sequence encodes CSARRTSGVSYNEQFF.

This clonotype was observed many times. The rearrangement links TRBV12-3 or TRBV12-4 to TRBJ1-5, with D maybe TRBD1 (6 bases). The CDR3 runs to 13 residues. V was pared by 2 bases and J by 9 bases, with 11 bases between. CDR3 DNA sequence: TGTGCCAGCAGTTTAAGGGGGGAGGGGCCCCAGCATTTT. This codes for CASSLRGEGPQHF.

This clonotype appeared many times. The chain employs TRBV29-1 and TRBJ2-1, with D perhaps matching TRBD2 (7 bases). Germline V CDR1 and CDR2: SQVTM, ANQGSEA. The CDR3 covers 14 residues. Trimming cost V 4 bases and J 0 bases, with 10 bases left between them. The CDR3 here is CSVGGGNSYNEQFF. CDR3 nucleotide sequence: TGCAGCGTTGGGGGGGGCAACTCCTACAATGAGCAGTTCTTC.

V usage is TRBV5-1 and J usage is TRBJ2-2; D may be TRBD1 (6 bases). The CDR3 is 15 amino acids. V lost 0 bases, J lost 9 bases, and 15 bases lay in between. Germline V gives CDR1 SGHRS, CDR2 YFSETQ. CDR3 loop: CASSLDWGLTRELFF. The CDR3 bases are TGCGCCAGCAGCTTGGATTGGGGGCTTACCCGGGAGCTGTTTTTT.

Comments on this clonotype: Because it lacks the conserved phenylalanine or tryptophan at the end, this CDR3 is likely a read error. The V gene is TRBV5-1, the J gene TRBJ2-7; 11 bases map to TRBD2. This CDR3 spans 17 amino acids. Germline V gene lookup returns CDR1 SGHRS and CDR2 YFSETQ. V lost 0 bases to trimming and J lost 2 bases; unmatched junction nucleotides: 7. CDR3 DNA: TGCGCCAGCAGCTTGGGGGGACTAGCGGAGCAGACCTACGAGCAGTACCTC. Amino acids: CASSLGGLAEQTYEQYL.

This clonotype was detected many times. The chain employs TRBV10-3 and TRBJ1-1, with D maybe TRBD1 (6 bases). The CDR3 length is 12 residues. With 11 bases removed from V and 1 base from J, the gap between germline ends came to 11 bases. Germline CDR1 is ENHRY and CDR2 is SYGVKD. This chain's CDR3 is CASGGRNTEAFF. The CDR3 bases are TGTGCCTCGGGGGGCAGGAACACTGAAGCTTTCTTT.